These 27 T cell receptor beta chains were sequenced from one sample in a study of vaccination and CD4 T cells after COVID-19. These receptors lack a known antigen. Oncomine TCR Beta short-read sequencing was applied to DNA from cultured CD4+ T cells. TCRdb reanalysed the PCR reads using MiXCR and keeps one entry per CDR3 protein. The sample lists 8,000 to 8,500 distinct CDR3 sequences; roughly 53% were seen once. The treatment was: roughly 10-day PBMC culture with coronavirus spike peptide pools or control peptides (ViraFEST assay). Sequencing was performed on CD4+ T cells from blood, cultured in vitro. The receptor source for this set is a human donor who had recovered from COVID-19.

The chain joins TRBV18 to TRBJ1-3, with D unresolved. The ends were cut back, 8 bases at V and 2 bases at J, with 10 bases in the middle. The CDR3 spans 13 residues. Germline CDR1 KGHSH, CDR2 LQKENI. CDR3 sequence reads: CASQDTAGNTIYF. In DNA, the CDR3 is TGTGCCAGCCAAGACACAGCTGGAAACACCATATATTTT. The full variable domain, completed using reference TRBV18 and TRBJ1-3, is NAGVMQNPRHLVRRRGQEARLRCSPMKGHSHVYWYRQLPEEGLKFMVYLQKENIIDESGMPKERFSAEFPKEGPSILRIQQVVRGDSAAYFCASQDTAGNTIYFGEGSWLTVV.

A single count supports this clonotype. The gene calls are TRBV20-1 and TRBJ2-3; 9 nucleotides match TRBD2. This CDR3 contains 18 residues. Germline V gene sequence: CDR1 DFQATT, CDR2 SNEGSKA (reference sequence). V dropped 0 bases and J dropped 5; count of bases not matched to a gene: 15. Written as DNA, the CDR3 is TGCAGTGCTAGAGATTCAGCGGCGGGAGGGCCTTTAGGAGATACGCAGTATTTT. It specifies CSARDSAAGGPLGDTQYF.

The chain is built from TRBV29-1 and TRBJ1-2; 7 bases fit TRBD1. The CDR3 covers 13 residues. Germline V gene lookup returns CDR1 SQVTM and CDR2 ANQGSEA. V shed 7 bases, J shed 4 bases, and the junction held 9 bases outside the gene matches. The CDR3 DNA reads TGCAGCGCCTTATGGGACAGATCCTATGGCTACACCTTC. Translated, it gives CSALWDRSYGYTF.

The V call is TRBV19, the J call TRBJ1-4; no firm D call. The CDR3 loop spans 13 amino acids. The ends were cut back, 2 bases at V and 1 base at J, with 2 bases in the middle. CDR1 and CDR2 from the germline V gene are LNHDA and SQIVND (reference sequence). The chain's CDR3 is CASSIITNEKLFF. The CDR3 coding sequence is TGTGCCAGTAGTATAATAACTAATGAAAAACTGTTTTTT. Supplemented by reference TRBV19 and TRBJ1-4, the full variable domain reads DGGITQSPKYLFRKEGQNVTLSCEQNLNHDAMYWYRQDPGQGLRLIYYSQIVNDFQKGDIAEGYSVSREKKESFPLTVTSAQKNPTAFYLCASSIITNEKLFFGSGTQLSVL.

The chain joins TRBV19 to TRBJ2-1, with D hard to call. Per germline, CDR1 LNHDA and CDR2 SQIVND (reference sequence). CDR3 size: 11 residues. V was cut by 2 bases and J by 9 bases, with 5 bases left in between. CDR3 DNA: TGTGCCAGTAGTATAAGGTTTGAGCAGTTCTTC. It translates to CASSIRFEQFF.

The chain links TRBV7-2 to TRBJ1-2; D might be TRBD1 (5 bases). There are 13 residues in the CDR3. CDR1 is SGHTA and CDR2 is FQGNSA in the germline V gene. The V end was cut by 5 bases, the J end by 8 bases, with 15 bases between. CDR3 DNA sequence: TGTGCCAGCAGCCCCGACAGCTCAAGAGGCTACACCTTC. Residues: CASSPDSSRGYTF.

This clonotype came up a few times. The J gene is TRBJ2-7, the V gene TRBV20-1; 7 bases agree with TRBD1. V was pared by 5 bases and J by 11 bases, with 9 bases of the junction left unmatched. The CDR3 is made up of 11 amino acids. In germline, CDR1 is DFQATT, CDR2 SNEGSKA (reference sequence). The CDR3 DNA is TGCAGTGCTCAAACAGGGGTCACGGAGTACTTC. It yields the protein CSAQTGVTEYF.

The V call is TRBV6-1, the J call TRBJ1-4; D call uncertain. The germline CDR1 and CDR2 sequences are MNHNS and SASEGT. V was cut by 7 bases and J by 5 bases, with 14 bases left in between. The CDR3 runs 14 residues. The CDR3: CASTMGGSNEKLFF. CDR3 bases: TGTGCCAGCACCATGGGCGGTTCGAATGAAAAACTGTTTTTT.

Notes on this clonotype: The junction departs from the called germline gene at one end, perhaps through a read error. The chain carries TRBV2 and TRBJ2-5; the D is unclear. Germline-derived CDR1 and CDR2 are SNHLY and FYNNEI. The CDR3 spans 11 residues. CDR3 bases: TGTGCCAGCAGGGAAGAAGAGACCCAGTACTTC. Its protein product is CASREEETQYF.

The chain carries TRBV10-3 and TRBJ1-1; no reliable D call. V was clipped by 0 bases and J by 4 bases, with 12 bases between them. The V gene's germline CDR1 is ENHRY and CDR2 SYGVKD. The CDR3 length is 15 residues. CDR3 residues: CAISESDGRVTEAFF. DNA of the CDR3: TGTGCCATCAGTGAGTCTGACGGTCGGGTCACTGAAGCTTTCTTT.

The chain joins TRBV20-1 to TRBJ2-7; D may be TRBD1 or TRBD2 (5 bases each). Per germline, CDR1 DFQATT and CDR2 SNEGSKA (reference sequence). V was pared by 8 bases and J by 3 bases, with 14 bases between. CDR3 length equals 12 residues. CDR3 loop: CSSQGRDYEQYF. The CDR3 region has the DNA TGCAGTTCCCAGGGACGGGACTACGAGCAGTACTTC.

The rearrangement links TRBV6-1 to TRBJ2-7; the D is unclear. The CDR3 length is 12 residues. Trimming removed 8 bases from V and 6 bases from J, with 14 bases in between. CDR1 is MNHNS and CDR2 is SASEGT in the germline V gene. CDR3 in amino acids: CASGDLGPEQYF. The CDR3, as DNA: TGTGCCAGCGGGGATTTAGGCCCCGAGCAGTACTTC.

A few counts support this clonotype. CDR3 in amino acids: CSAQQGSGNTIYF. The CDR3 DNA follows: TGCAGTGCACAACAGGGGTCCGGAAACACCATATATTTT. The chain recombines TRBV20-1 with TRBJ1-3, with 7 bases fitting TRBD1. The length of the CDR3 is 13 residues. The germline CDR1 and CDR2 sequences are DFQATT and SNEGSKA (reference sequence). After removal of 6 bases from V and 4 bases from J, the junction contained 6 bases not matched to a gene.

The chain employs TRBV20-1 and TRBJ1-2, with D perhaps matching TRBD1 (5 bases). CDR1 is DFQATT, CDR2 SNEGSKA, per germline (reference sequence). This CDR3 contains 13 residues. V was pared by 4 bases and J by 2 bases, with 11 bases between. The CDR3 loop reads CSANGGSNYGYTF. In DNA form, the CDR3 reads TGCAGTGCTAATGGGGGTTCGAACTATGGCTACACCTTC.

This clonotype was counted once. This chain links TRBV24-1 with TRBJ2-2, with D possibly being TRBD1 (7 bases). Trimming pared 9 bases from V and 2 bases from J, leaving 15 bases between. There are 15 residues in the CDR3. Germline V gene sequence: CDR1 KGHDR, CDR2 SFDVKD. The CDR3 DNA reads as TGTGCCACCGGGCGGGACAGACCCAACACCGGGGAGCTGTTTTTT. Its translation is CATGRDRPNTGELFF.

The rearrangement uses TRBV7-8 and TRBJ2-7, with D uncertain. Germline CDR1 is SGHVS and CDR2 is FQNEAQ. The CDR3 consists of 16 residues. V was clipped by 5 bases and J by 0 bases, with 17 bases between them. CDR3 coding DNA: TGTGCCAGCAGCCAAGGCGCGGCAGCTACCTCCTACGAGCAGTACTTC. Protein sequence: CASSQGAAATSYEQYF.

The chain recombines TRBV4-1 with TRBJ1-6; 10 bases are shared with TRBD1. J was trimmed by 10 bases and V by 3 bases; bases with no gene match: 9. Germline CDR1 is MGHRA and CDR2 is YSYEKL. The CDR3 runs to 16 residues. CDR3 coding DNA: TGCGCCAGCAGCCACGTAACGGGACAGGGGTTCTCACCCCTCCACTTT. Protein sequence: CASSHVTGQGFSPLHF.

The J gene is TRBJ1-1, the V gene TRBV20-1, with D maybe TRBD1 (6 bases). The V gene's germline CDR1 is DFQATT and CDR2 SNEGSKA (reference sequence). V was shortened by 5 bases and J by 7 bases, with 14 bases between the two germline ends. There are 12 residues in the CDR3. The chain's CDR3 is CSAASGGDEAFF. CDR3 DNA sequence: TGCAGTGCTGCAAGCGGGGGCGATGAAGCTTTCTTT.

A few counts support this clonotype. The V gene is TRBV29-1, the J gene TRBJ1-1; the D is unclear. The CDR3 contains 10 residues. Germline values: CDR1 SQVTM, CDR2 ANQGSEA. V gave up 5 bases and J gave up 5 bases, with 6 bases separating them. The CDR3 nucleotides read TGCAGCGTTCGCGTAACTGAAGCTTTCTTT. It is translated as CSVRVTEAFF.

The chain is built from TRBV7-2 and TRBJ1-1, with a tentative D call TRBD1 (5 bases). The germline V gene has CDR1 SGHTA and CDR2 FQGNSA. This CDR3 comprises 17 residues. Trimming took off 6 bases at V and 2 bases at J, with 22 bases between the two ends. CDR3 DNA sequence: TGTGCCAGCAGTGACCGGGGGAGATCGGAGACTAACACTGAAGCTTTCTTT. Amino acids: CASSDRGRSETNTEAFF.

V and J are TRBV20-1 and TRBJ2-1; D assignment may be TRBD1 or TRBD2 (6 bases each). The CDR3 extends over 12 amino acids. Germline V gene lookup returns CDR1 DFQATT and CDR2 SNEGSKA (reference sequence). V was shortened by 7 bases and J by 7 bases, with 14 bases between the two germline ends. This CDR3 reads CSVSTGRNEQFF. The DNA of the CDR3 is TGCAGTGTCTCAACAGGGAGGAATGAGCAGTTCTTC.

This clonotype was detected only a few times. The chain uses TRBV20-1 and TRBJ1-2, with TRBD1 identical over 8 bases. CDR3 size: 17 residues. Germline lookup yields CDR1 DFQATT and CDR2 SNEGSKA (reference sequence). After removal of 6 bases from V and 4 bases from J, the junction contained 19 bases not matched to a gene. This CDR3 is CSALLTGVAGGAYGYTF. For the CDR3, the DNA is TGCAGTGCCCTACTGACAGGGGTCGCCGGGGGTGCCTATGGCTACACCTTC.

The chain uses TRBV2 and TRBJ1-3; D unresolved. Germline CDR1 SNHLY, CDR2 FYNNEI. The CDR3 runs to 12 residues. V shed 1 base and J shed 8 bases, with 6 bases lying between them. Here the CDR3 reads CASSEEGYTIYF. The CDR3 nucleotides read TGTGCCAGCAGTGAAGAGGGATACACCATATATTTT.

This sequence joins TRBV12-3 or TRBV12-4 and TRBJ1-1; D might be TRBD1 (5 bases). The germline V and J ends were trimmed by 7 bases and 2 bases, with 11 bases remaining between them. The CDR3 loop spans 13 amino acids. The CDR3 nucleotides read TGTGCCAGCACTAGACAGATAAACACTGAAGCTTTCTTT. It specifies CASTRQINTEAFF.

This clonotype was seen more than once but under ten times. J is TRBJ2-5 and V is TRBV6-1; 11 bases agree with TRBD1. The germline gives CDR1 MNHNS, CDR2 SASEGT. The CDR3 is 15 amino acids. V dropped 5 bases and J dropped 5; count of bases not matched to a gene: 7. The CDR3 protein is CASSPSRDRGETQYF. In DNA form, the CDR3 reads TGTGCCAGCAGTCCTTCCCGGGACAGGGGGGAGACCCAGTACTTC.

This clonotype was observed a single time. The chain joins TRBV4-3 to TRBJ2-3, with TRBD2 matching over 12 bases. This CDR3 is built from 15 residues. Germline V CDR1 and CDR2: LGHNA, YSLEER. The J segment lost 5 bases and the V segment lost 4 bases, leaving 4 bases of the junction unmatched. The CDR3 DNA is TGCGCCAGCAGCCGGACTAGCGGGGAGATAGATACGCAGTATTTT. Protein product: CASSRTSGEIDTQYF.

This clonotype was seen only a few times. The chain recombines TRBV6-2 or TRBV6-3 with TRBJ2-7; D is undetermined. The CDR3 is 14 amino acids. Germline V gene sequence: CDR1 MNHEY, CDR2 SVGEGT. Deletions cut 7 bases from V and 1 base from J, with 14 bases between. Here the CDR3 DNA reads TGTGCCAGCACCACGACTTTGGGTTCCTACGAGCAGTACTTC. As protein: CASTTTLGSYEQYF.